This TCR beta chain is from a study of cytomegalovirus exposure and HLA in healthy donors. Study-wide results and limits: Per a later analysis, HLA-associated TCR beta chains showed more clonal expansion than other, equally common TCR beta chains. In an earlier analysis, productive rearrangement rates for most beta V segments clustered near 87% or 30%. TCR association rates varied by HLA locus in a later analysis, with DRB1 highest and HLA-C lowest.

The germline V gene encodes CDR1 MNHNY and CDR2 SVGAGI (reference sequence). The ends were cut back, 2 bases at V and 5 bases at J, with 15 bases in the middle. The CDR3 loop spans 15 amino acids. As for this clone: Its target is unknown.

PCR amplification relied on 60 Vbeta primers (plus 13 Jbeta primers). The protocol was immunoSEQ multiplex PCR, while the TCRdb copy is restricted to in-frame clones and leaves out a portion. The top ten clones hold 2% to 2.5% of a sample with about 120,000 clones, about 70% of them seen once. This TCR was sampled from a human donor in good health. The gene calls are TRBV6-6 and TRBJ1-1; tentatively, D is TRBD1 (5 bases). The sample comprised PBMCs. CDR3 protein: CASSYDMGGRTEAFF. In DNA, the CDR3 is TGTGCCAGCAGTTACGATATGGGGGGAAGGACTGAAGCTTTCTTT.